The 30 T cell receptor beta chains listed next were all sequenced from one sample in a study of cytomegalovirus exposure and HLA in healthy donors. The PCR used 60 Vbeta and 13 Jbeta primers. The assay was immunoSEQ multiplex PCR, and TCRdb's table has in-frame clones only and misses some. This table holds 150,000 to 200,000 clones, roughly 82% found once. The sample comprised PBMCs. These receptors were taken from a man aged 35 to 55 in good health and CMV-seronegative.

The genes are TRBV6-4 and TRBJ2-1, with 9 bases lining up with TRBD1. The CDR3 is made up of 16 amino acids. V shed 6 bases and J 6 bases; nucleotides not matched to a gene: 12. Per the germline V gene, CDR1 is MRHNA and CDR2 is SNTAGT. Here the CDR3 DNA reads TGTGCCAGCAGCGCCGAAGGGACAGGGATTCCCAATGAGCAGTTCTTC. Encoded protein: CASSAEGTGIPNEQFF.

The gene calls are TRBV7-8 and TRBJ2-7; the match to TRBD1 covers 10 bases. The CDR3 contains 18 residues. The germline V gene encodes CDR1 SGHVS and CDR2 FQNEAQ. Unmatched junction bases numbered 10, after V lost 0 bases and J lost 2 bases. CDR3 amino acids: CASSLAPTGGLGAYEQYF. CDR3 coding DNA: TGTGCCAGCAGCTTAGCCCCGACAGGGGGCTTGGGAGCCTACGAGCAGTACTTC.

The chain is built from TRBV7-8 and TRBJ2-2; 14 nucleotides align to TRBD2. The germline CDR1 and CDR2 sequences are SGHVS and FQNEAQ. CDR3 length equals 17 residues. V was clipped by 5 bases and J by 1 base; unmatched bases: 3. The CDR3 DNA is TGTGCCAGCAGCCCCGGACTAGCGGGAGGGAACACCGGGGAGCTGTTTTTT. Residues: CASSPGLAGGNTGELFF.

The J gene is TRBJ1-6, the V gene TRBV7-8; no firm D call. Trimming removed 0 bases at V and 0 bases at J, with 12 bases between. CDR3 length equals 18 residues. Looked up from germline, CDR1 is SGHVS and CDR2 is FQNEAQ. For the CDR3, the DNA is TGTGCCAGCAGCTTAGCGGAGAGGAGTAGCTCCTATAATTCACCCCTCCACTTT. This gives the protein CASSLAERSSSYNSPLHF.

The table lists this clone with a few counts. The chain joins TRBV27 to TRBJ1-5; TRBD1 agrees at 7 bases. Germline trimming cut 7 bases from V and 1 base from J; bases unmatched to any gene: 1. Germline V gene sequence: CDR1 MNHEY, CDR2 SMNVEV (reference sequence). This CDR3 region has 13 residues. The CDR3 bases are TGTGCCAGCAAGGGGGCAAGCAATCAGCCCCAGCATTTT. It translates to CASKGASNQPQHF.

V gene TRBV6-6 combines with J gene TRBJ1-2, with TRBD1 matching over 9 bases. Germline CDR1 and CDR2: MNHNY and SVGAGI (reference sequence). This CDR3 contains 16 residues. Trimming at V came to 1 base and at J to 7 bases, leaving 10 bases not matched to a gene. The CDR3 DNA follows: TGTGCCAGCAGTTACTATTCCGGGACAGGGCTGTCTGGCTACACCTTC. Translating gives CASSYYSGTGLSGYTF.

This clone was observed a few times. The chain joins TRBV6-5 to TRBJ1-1, with D possibly being TRBD1 (5 bases). The V end lost 5 bases, the J end lost 1 base, and 11 bases lay between the germline ends. This CDR3 has 14 residues. Looked up from germline, CDR1 is MNHEY and CDR2 is SVGAGI. The CDR3 bases are TGTGCCAGCAGTCCGCGCGGGGGGAACACTGAAGCTTTCTTT. This translates into CASSPRGGNTEAFF.

The chain uses TRBV18 and TRBJ2-3; TRBD2 is a possible D gene (6 bases). Germline V gives CDR1 KGHSH, CDR2 LQKENI. This CDR3 is built from 14 residues. CDR3 sequence: CATGGAGNTDTQYF. DNA for the CDR3: TGTGCTACCGGGGGAGCGGGCAACACAGATACGCAGTATTTT.

The chain combines TRBV27 with TRBJ2-3; 9 bases fit TRBD2. The junction had 10 bases not matched to a gene; V was cut back by 3 bases and J by 9 bases. The CDR3 length is 15 residues. Germline values: CDR1 MNHEY, CDR2 SMNVEV (reference sequence). CDR3 bases: TGTGCCAGCAGTTTCGGTAGCGGGGGCCGCCAGACGCAGTATTTT. Its protein product is CASSFGSGGRQTQYF.

The rearrangement uses TRBV30 and TRBJ2-2, with D maybe TRBD2 (5 bases). This CDR3 contains 18 residues. The V and J ends lost 5 bases and 2 bases respectively, with 24 bases between them. CDR1 is GTSNPN, CDR2 SVGIG, per germline (reference sequence). DNA for the CDR3: TGTGCCTGGGGCAGGTCGGGTATCGGTGGGAGAAACACCGGGGAGCTGTTTTTT. Amino acid sequence: CAWGRSGIGGRNTGELFF.

This rearrangement joins TRBV7-8 to TRBJ2-7, with D hard to call. The CDR3 has 14 residues. Germline values: CDR1 SGHVS, CDR2 FQNEAQ. Trimming took off 0 bases at V and 6 bases at J, with 12 bases between the two ends. The DNA of the CDR3 is TGTGCCAGCAGCTTAGCCTACGCTCGAGGCGAGCAGTACTTC. Its protein product is CASSLAYARGEQYF.

CDR3 DNA: TGTGCCAGCAGTTTCATCAGAAACGAGCAGTTCTTC. This encodes CASSFIRNEQFF. The chain links TRBV28 to TRBJ2-1; no clear D gene. Per germline, CDR1 MDHEN and CDR2 SYDVKM. Between the trimmed V and J ends, which lost 3 bases and 10 bases, there was a span of 10 bases. The CDR3 consists of 12 residues.

This chain links TRBV15 with TRBJ2-7; TRBD2 is a possible D gene (7 bases). Germline V lookup: CDR1 LNHNV, CDR2 YYDKDF (reference sequence). There are 18 residues in the CDR3. V shed 3 bases and J shed 0 bases, with 21 bases lying between them. The CDR3 sequence is CATSSLLVGGGPSYEQYF. CDR3 sequence (DNA): TGTGCCACCAGCAGTCTCTTGGTAGGGGGGGGGCCCTCCTACGAGCAGTACTTC.

The chain has TRBV2 and TRBJ2-5, with 9 positions matching TRBD2. The J call may be wrong; the DNA end is better matched by TRBJ2-7. The germline V gene has CDR1 SNHLY and CDR2 FYNNEI. The length of the CDR3 is 15 residues. The chain's CDR3 is CASSGTSVRLFEQYF. CDR3 bases: TGTGCCAGCAGTGGGACTAGCGTTCGACTTTTCGAGCAGTACTTC.

This rearrangement joins TRBV11-2 to TRBJ2-5, with 7 bases that match TRBD1. Matching the DNA end better, TRBJ2-7 makes the J call doubtful. Germline loops: CDR1 SGHAT, CDR2 FQNNGV. The CDR3 sequence is 14 residues long. CDR3 sequence reads: CASSFATGIYEQYF. CDR3 coding DNA: TGTGCCAGCAGCTTCGCGACAGGGATCTACGAGCAGTACTTC.

In regard to this clone: At one of its ends the junction is not consistent with the germline gene, which may arise from a read error. This chain links TRBV7-8 with TRBJ2-7; 9 nucleotides match TRBD2. Germline V CDR1 and CDR2: SGHVS, FQNEAQ. The CDR3 is 18 residues long. This chain's CDR3 is CASSQTRLADLALRSVDF. The CDR3 DNA is TGTGCCAGCAGCCAAACCAGACTAGCGGACCTGGCCCTTAGGAGCGTTGACTTC.

This chain connects TRBV5-4 to TRBJ2-1; 9 bases fit TRBD1. Germline V gives CDR1 SGHNT, CDR2 YYREEE (reference sequence). V lost 4 bases and J lost 3; bases outside the gene matches: 5. The CDR3 covers 15 residues. The CDR3 nucleotides are TGTGCCAGCAGCCCGGGACAGGGTGTCTACAATGAGCAGTTCTTC. Its translation: CASSPGQGVYNEQFF.

The V and J genes are TRBV29-1 and TRBJ2-7; 8 bases map to TRBD2. V shed 5 bases, J shed 9 bases, and the junction held 9 bases outside the gene matches. The germline CDR1 and CDR2 sequences are SQVTM and ANQGSEA. The CDR3 runs to 12 residues. CDR3 protein: CSVREGVLGQYF. DNA for the CDR3: TGCAGCGTTCGGGAGGGGGTTCTTGGGCAGTACTTC.

This chain connects TRBV5-1 to TRBJ1-3; no clear D. The germline CDR1 and CDR2 sequences are SGHRS and YFSETQ. Trimming cost V 4 bases and J 0 bases, with 14 bases left between them. This CDR3 is built from 16 residues. CDR3 DNA sequence: TGCGCCAGCAGCCCGGAAGTACTAAGCTCTGGAAACACCATATATTTT. Translated, it gives CASSPEVLSSGNTIYF.

The gene calls are TRBV6-5 and TRBJ2-2, with D hard to call. V lost 0 bases and J lost 7, with 3 bases in between. CDR1 MNHEY and CDR2 SVGAGI come from the germline V gene. The CDR3 has 12 residues. Written as DNA, the CDR3 is TGTGCCAGCAGTTACTCCGTCGGGGAGCTGTTTTTT. As protein: CASSYSVGELFF.

V gene TRBV28 combines with J gene TRBJ1-4; TRBD1 is a possible D gene (6 bases). V was pared by 2 bases and J by 5 bases, with 9 bases between. CDR3 length equals 14 residues. Germline values: CDR1 MDHEN, CDR2 SYDVKM. CDR3 in amino acids: CASSLRRGNEKLFF. DNA for the CDR3: TGTGCCAGCAGTTTACGAAGGGGGAATGAAAAACTGTTTTTT.

The chain employs TRBV2 and TRBJ2-3; the D gene is possibly TRBD1 (7 bases). Trimming removed 7 bases from V and 4 bases from J, with 15 bases in between. The germline V gene encodes CDR1 SNHLY and CDR2 FYNNEI. This CDR3 spans 14 amino acids. CDR3 amino acids: CASTYRGGADTQYF. The CDR3 region has the DNA TGTGCCAGCACCTACAGGGGCGGGGCAGATACGCAGTATTTT. The whole variable domain, filled in from reference TRBV2 and TRBJ2-3, reads EPEVTQTPSHQVTQMGQEVILRCVPISNHLYFYWYRQILGQKVEFLVSFYNNEISEKSEIFDDQFSVERPDGSNFTLKIRSTKLEDSAMYFCASTYRGGADTQYFGPGTRLTVL.

About this clone: One junction end disagrees with the germline gene, perhaps due to a read error. The chain carries TRBV7-7 and TRBJ1-6; 10 bases are a match to TRBD1. Per germline, CDR1 SSHAT and CDR2 FNYEAQ (reference sequence). The CDR3 has 17 amino acids. The CDR3 DNA is TGTGCTAGCAGCTTCCCAATTAGGACAGGGGGGGAGGTACCCCTCCACTTT. Protein: CASSFPIRTGGEVPLHF.

The chain links TRBV5-5 to TRBJ1-4, with D maybe TRBD1 (5 bases). The CDR3 loop spans 16 amino acids. Germline V gene data show CDR1 as SGHKS and CDR2 as YYEKEE (reference sequence). Trimming cost V 0 bases and J 7 bases, with 16 bases left between them. CDR3 sequence: CASSLAGGVVGEKLFF. The CDR3 DNA reads as TGTGCCAGCAGCTTGGCGGGGGGAGTTGTTGGTGAAAAACTGTTTTTT.

The chain's CDR3 is CASSFSGVSYNEQFF. CDR3 sequence (DNA): TGTGCCAGCAGCTTCAGCGGGGTGAGTTACAATGAGCAGTTCTTC. This chain connects TRBV7-2 to TRBJ2-1, with 7 bases fitting TRBD2. The V segment lost 3 bases and the J segment 4 bases; nucleotides outside the gene matches: 6. This CDR3 is 15 amino acids long. The germline V gene has CDR1 SGHTA and CDR2 FQGNSA.

This chain connects TRBV6-5 to TRBJ2-3, with a possible D match to TRBD2 (6 bases). The CDR3 extends over 14 amino acids. V gave up 6 bases and J gave up 7 bases, with 17 bases separating them. CDR1 and CDR2 (germline): MNHEY, SVGAGI. Here the CDR3 reads CASRSASAVNTQYF. CDR3 DNA: TGTGCCAGCAGGTCCGCTAGCGCGGTTAATACGCAGTATTTT.

The chain uses TRBV19 and TRBJ1-3, with D hard to call. The CDR3 sequence is 14 residues long. V shed 3 bases and J shed 4 bases, with 10 bases lying between them. Looked up from germline, CDR1 is LNHDA and CDR2 is SQIVND (reference sequence). The CDR3 protein is CASSIAGLGNTIYF. CDR3 coding DNA: TGTGCCAGTAGTATTGCAGGACTCGGAAACACCATATATTTT.

The chain employs TRBV6-6 and TRBJ2-2; 8 bases are shared with TRBD2. Germline V CDR1 and CDR2: MNHNY, SVGAGI (reference sequence). Trimming removed 4 bases from V and 5 bases from J; junction bases left unmatched: 9. The CDR3 is 16 residues long. The CDR3 sequence: CASSSPTSATTGELFF. The CDR3 bases are TGTGCCAGCAGTTCACCGACTAGCGCGACTACCGGGGAGCTGTTTTTT.

This clone was counted a few times. This chain's CDR3 is CASSRNQDRNTGELFF. The CDR3 DNA sequence: TGTGCCAGCTCAAGAAATCAGGACAGGAACACCGGGGAGCTGTTTTTT. The chain links TRBV18 to TRBJ2-2, with D possibly matching TRBD1 (6 bases). V gave up 5 bases and J gave up 1 base, with 14 bases separating them. Germline CDR1 is KGHSH and CDR2 is LQKENI. The CDR3 is 16 amino acids.

The rearrangement uses TRBV6-5 and TRBJ2-7; 10 bases align to TRBD2. Germline V gene data show CDR1 as MNHEY and CDR2 as SVGAGI. V trimming: 3 bases; J trimming: 0 bases; junction bases outside the gene matches: 2. The CDR3 runs to 15 residues. CDR3 sequence reads: CASSYRTSGSYEQYF. The CDR3 DNA reads TGTGCCAGCAGTTATAGGACTAGCGGCTCCTACGAGCAGTACTTC.